The 2 T cell receptor beta chains below were found in one sample sequenced in a study of identical twins. TCRdb itself ran the 5' RACE reads through MiXCR, one entry per CDR3 protein. The data hold 200,000 to 300,000 distinct CDR3 sequences, with 5.5% to 7% observed a single time. The sample was also reused in another study, on yellow fever vaccine responses in identical twins.

Sequenced material: memory (CD45RO+) T cells sorted from blood. All receptors derive from a woman between 18 and 29 years old in good health.

This clonotype was found many times. The chain uses TRBV6-1 and TRBJ2-1; D might be TRBD1 or TRBD2, each matching 5 bases. With 4 bases removed from V and 6 bases from J, the gap between germline ends came to 10 bases. The CDR3 has 13 amino acids. Germline loops: CDR1 MNHNS, CDR2 SASEGT. CDR3 region: CASSGGVGNEQFF. The CDR3 DNA sequence: TGTGCCAGCAGTGGAGGGGTGGGCAATGAGCAGTTCTTC.

The table lists this clonotype with a few counts. The V gene is TRBV28, the J gene TRBJ2-1; 8 positions match TRBD1. This CDR3 is built from 15 residues. Unmatched junction bases numbered 9, after V lost 4 bases and J lost 7 bases. Per germline, CDR1 MDHEN and CDR2 SYDVKM. The CDR3 region has the DNA TGTGCCAGCAGTTCCCCCCGGACAGGGAAGAATGAGCAGTTCTTC. Protein: CASSSPRTGKNEQFF.